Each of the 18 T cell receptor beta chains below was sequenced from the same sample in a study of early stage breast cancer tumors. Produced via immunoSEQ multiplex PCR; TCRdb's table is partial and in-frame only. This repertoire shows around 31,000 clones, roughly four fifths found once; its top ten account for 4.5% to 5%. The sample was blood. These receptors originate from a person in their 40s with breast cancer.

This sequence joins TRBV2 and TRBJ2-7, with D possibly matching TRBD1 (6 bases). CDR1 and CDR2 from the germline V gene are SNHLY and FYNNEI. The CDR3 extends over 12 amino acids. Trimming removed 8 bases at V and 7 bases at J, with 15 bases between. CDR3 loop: CASGWATGEQYF. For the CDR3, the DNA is TGTGCCAGCGGGTGGGCGACAGGTGAGCAGTACTTC.

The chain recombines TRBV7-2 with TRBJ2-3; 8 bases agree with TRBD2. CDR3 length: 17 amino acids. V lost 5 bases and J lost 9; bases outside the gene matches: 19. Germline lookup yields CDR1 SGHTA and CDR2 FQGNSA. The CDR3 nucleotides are TGTGCCAGCAGCCAGGGAACGGGACTAGTTGGGGCCCTAACGCAGTATTTT. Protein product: CASSQGTGLVGALTQYF.

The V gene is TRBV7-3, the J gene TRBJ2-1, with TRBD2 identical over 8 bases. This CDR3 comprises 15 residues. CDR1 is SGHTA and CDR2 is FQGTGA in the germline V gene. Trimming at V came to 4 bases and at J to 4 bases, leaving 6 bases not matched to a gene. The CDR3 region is CASSSRVAGYNEQFF. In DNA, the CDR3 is TGTGCCAGCAGCTCTAGAGTAGCGGGGTACAATGAGCAGTTCTTC.

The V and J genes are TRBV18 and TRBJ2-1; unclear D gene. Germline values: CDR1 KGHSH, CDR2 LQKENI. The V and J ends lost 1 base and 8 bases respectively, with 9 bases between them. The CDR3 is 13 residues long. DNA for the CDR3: TGTGCCAGCTCACCACAGGGTTCCCATGAGCAGTTCTTC. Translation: CASSPQGSHEQFF.

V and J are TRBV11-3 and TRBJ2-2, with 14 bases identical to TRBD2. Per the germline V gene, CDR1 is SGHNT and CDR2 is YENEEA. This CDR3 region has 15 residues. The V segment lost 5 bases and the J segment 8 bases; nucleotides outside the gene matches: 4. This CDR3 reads CASSAGTSGRGELFF. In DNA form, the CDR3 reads TGTGCCAGCAGCGCCGGGACTAGCGGGAGAGGGGAGCTGTTTTTT.

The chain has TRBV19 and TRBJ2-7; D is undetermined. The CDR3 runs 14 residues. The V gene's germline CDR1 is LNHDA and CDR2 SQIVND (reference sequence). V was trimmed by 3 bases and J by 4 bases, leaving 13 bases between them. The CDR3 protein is CASSIKRKGYEQYF. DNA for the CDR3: TGTGCCAGTAGTATCAAGAGAAAGGGTTACGAGCAGTACTTC. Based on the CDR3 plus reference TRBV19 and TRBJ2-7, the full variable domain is DGGITQSPKYLFRKEGQNVTLSCEQNLNHDAMYWYRQDPGQGLRLIYYSQIVNDFQKGDIAEGYSVSREKKESFPLTVTSAQKNPTAFYLCASSIKRKGYEQYFGPGTRLTVT.

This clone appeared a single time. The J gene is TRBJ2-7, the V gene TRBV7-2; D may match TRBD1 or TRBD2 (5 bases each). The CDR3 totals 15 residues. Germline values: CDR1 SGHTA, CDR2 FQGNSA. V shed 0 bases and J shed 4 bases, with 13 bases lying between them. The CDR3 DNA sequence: TGTGCCAGCAGCTTAGCACGGGGACCAGCATACGAGCAGTACTTC. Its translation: CASSLARGPAYEQYF.

The CDR3 region has the DNA TGTGCCAGCTCACCGGTACACGTTATCACTCAGCCCCAGCATTTT. It translates to CASSPVHVITQPQHF. This chain joins TRBV18 and TRBJ1-5; D unclear. V was pared by 3 bases and J by 6 bases, with 15 bases between. Germline CDR1 and CDR2: KGHSH and LQKENI. The CDR3 covers 15 residues.

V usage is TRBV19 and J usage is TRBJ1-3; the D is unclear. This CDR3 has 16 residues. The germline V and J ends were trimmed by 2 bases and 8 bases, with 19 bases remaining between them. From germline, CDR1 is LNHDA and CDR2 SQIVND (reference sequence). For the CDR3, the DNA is TGTGCCAGTAGTATAAACAGCAGGTGGCGGGGAGACACCATATATTTT. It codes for CASSINSRWRGDTIYF.

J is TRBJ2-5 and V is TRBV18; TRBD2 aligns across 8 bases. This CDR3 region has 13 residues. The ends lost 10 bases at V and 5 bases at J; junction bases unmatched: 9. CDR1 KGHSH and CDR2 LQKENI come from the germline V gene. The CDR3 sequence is CATVKREMETQYF. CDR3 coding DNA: TGTGCCACCGTGAAGCGGGAGATGGAGACCCAGTACTTC.

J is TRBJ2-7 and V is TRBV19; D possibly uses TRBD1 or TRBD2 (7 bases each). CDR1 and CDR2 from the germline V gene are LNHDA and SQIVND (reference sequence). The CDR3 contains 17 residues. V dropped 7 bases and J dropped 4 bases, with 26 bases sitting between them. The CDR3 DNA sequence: TGTGCCAGTACCCTCCGGGGGGAGGGGGCGAGGCCTTACGAGCAGTACTTC. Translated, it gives CASTLRGEGARPYEQYF.

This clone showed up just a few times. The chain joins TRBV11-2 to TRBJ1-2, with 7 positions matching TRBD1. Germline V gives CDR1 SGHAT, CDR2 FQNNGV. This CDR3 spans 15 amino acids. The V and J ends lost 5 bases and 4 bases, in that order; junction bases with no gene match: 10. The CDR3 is CASSPGTARSYGYTF. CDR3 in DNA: TGTGCCAGCAGCCCAGGGACAGCCAGAAGCTATGGCTACACCTTC.

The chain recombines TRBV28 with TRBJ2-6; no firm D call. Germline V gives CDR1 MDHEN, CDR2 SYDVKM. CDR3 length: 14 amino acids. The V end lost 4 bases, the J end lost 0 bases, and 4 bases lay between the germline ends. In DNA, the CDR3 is TGTGCCAGCAGTTACTACTCTGGGGCCAACGTCCTGACTTTC. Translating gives CASSYYSGANVLTF.

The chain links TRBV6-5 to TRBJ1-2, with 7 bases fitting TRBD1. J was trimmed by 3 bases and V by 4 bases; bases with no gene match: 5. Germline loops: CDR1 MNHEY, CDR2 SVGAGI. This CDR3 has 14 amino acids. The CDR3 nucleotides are TGTGCCAGCAGTTTAGTCGGACAGGACTATGGCTACACCTTC. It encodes CASSLVGQDYGYTF.

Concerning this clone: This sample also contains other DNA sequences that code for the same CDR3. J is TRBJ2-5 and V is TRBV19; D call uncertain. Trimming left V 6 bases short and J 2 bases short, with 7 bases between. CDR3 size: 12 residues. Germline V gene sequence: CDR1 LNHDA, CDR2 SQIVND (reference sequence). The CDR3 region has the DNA TGTGCCAGTAGGCGTAATCAAGAGACCCAGTACTTC. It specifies CASRRNQETQYF.

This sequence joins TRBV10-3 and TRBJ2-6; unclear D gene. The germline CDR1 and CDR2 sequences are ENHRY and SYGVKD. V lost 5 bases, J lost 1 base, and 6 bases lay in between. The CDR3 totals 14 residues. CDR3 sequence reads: CAISYGSGANVLTF. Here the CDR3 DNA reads TGTGCCATCAGTTACGGTTCTGGGGCCAACGTCCTGACTTTC.

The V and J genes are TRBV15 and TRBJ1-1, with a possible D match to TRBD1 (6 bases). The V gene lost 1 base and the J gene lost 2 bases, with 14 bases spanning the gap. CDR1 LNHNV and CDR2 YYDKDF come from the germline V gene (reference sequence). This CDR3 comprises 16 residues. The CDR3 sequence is CATSRAGWDNNTEAFF. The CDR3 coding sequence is TGTGCCACCAGCAGAGCGGGGTGGGACAATAACACTGAAGCTTTCTTT.

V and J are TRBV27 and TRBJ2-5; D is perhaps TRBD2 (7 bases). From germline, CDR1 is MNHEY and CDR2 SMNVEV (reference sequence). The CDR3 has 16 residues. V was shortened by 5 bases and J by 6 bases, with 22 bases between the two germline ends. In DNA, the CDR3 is TGTGCCAGCAGTCCCCCGGTGGGGGGAGGGGGAAAGACCCAGTACTTC. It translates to CASSPPVGGGGKTQYF.